The 12 T cell receptor beta chains given below trace back to one sample, sequenced in a study of blood T cell repertoires in COVID-19. The assay was immunoSEQ multiplex PCR, and TCRdb's table has in-frame clones only and misses some. The table includes 200,000 to 300,000 clones, around 89% detected once. Material: PBMCs or T cells enriched from blood (not recorded which). Receptors were obtained from a woman aged 25 to 45 who had recovered from COVID-19.

On this clone itself: One end of the junction varies from germline; a read error may be responsible. V usage is TRBV15 and J usage is TRBJ1-1, with 7 bases matching TRBD1. Germline loops: CDR1 LNHNV, CDR2 YYDKDF (reference sequence). There are 17 residues in the CDR3. As DNA, the CDR3 is TGTGCCACCAGCGGAGACAGGGACTCATCATACGGCACTGAAGCTTTCTTT. It yields the protein CATSGDRDSSYGTEAFF.

Only one count was recorded for this clone. This specimen includes other DNA sequences encoding the same CDR3. The chain joins TRBV28 to TRBJ2-7, with 9 bases matching TRBD2. The germline gives CDR1 MDHEN, CDR2 SYDVKM. V gave up 5 bases and J gave up 1 base; unmatched junction bases: 6. The CDR3 loop spans 15 amino acids. The CDR3 coding sequence is TGTGCCAGCAGTCGCGGGAGGGTCGGATCCTACGAGCAGTACTTC. Protein: CASSRGRVGSYEQYF.

This chain links TRBV10-3 with TRBJ1-5; D gene unclear. The CDR3 spans 14 residues. The ends were cut back, 3 bases at V and 7 bases at J, with 13 bases in the middle. The V gene's germline CDR1 is ENHRY and CDR2 SYGVKD. Here the CDR3 reads CAISEQWEEQPQHF. The CDR3 DNA reads TGTGCCATCAGTGAACAATGGGAGGAACAGCCCCAGCATTTT.

The CDR3 loop reads CASSPPGQRPYEQYF. The CDR3 nucleotides read TGTGCCAGTAGTCCACCGGGACAGAGACCGTACGAGCAGTACTTC. The gene calls are TRBV19 and TRBJ2-7; 7 bases are a match to TRBD1. The germline gives CDR1 LNHDA, CDR2 SQIVND (reference sequence). This CDR3 has 15 amino acids. V lost 5 bases to trimming and J lost 4 bases; unmatched junction nucleotides: 11.

CDR3 DNA sequence: TGTGCCAGCAGCTTACGGCCCCACAGGGGACAGGTGAACACTGAAGCTTTCTTT. It yields the protein CASSLRPHRGQVNTEAFF. The chain employs TRBV7-2 and TRBJ1-1, with TRBD1 matching over 8 bases. The CDR3 contains 18 residues. V dropped 2 bases and J dropped 0; count of bases not matched to a gene: 11. CDR1 is SGHTA and CDR2 is FQGNSA in the germline V gene.

This rearrangement joins TRBV2 to TRBJ2-3; 8 bases match TRBD2. Germline loops: CDR1 SNHLY, CDR2 FYNNEI. With V trimmed by 3 bases and J by 4 bases, 6 bases remained unmatched. The CDR3 is 15 residues long. CDR3: CASSDSGSSADTQYF. CDR3 coding DNA: TGTGCCAGCAGTGACAGCGGGAGTTCCGCAGATACGCAGTATTTT. Full variable domain (outside the CDR3, taken from reference TRBV2 and TRBJ2-3): EPEVTQTPSHQVTQMGQEVILRCVPISNHLYFYWYRQILGQKVEFLVSFYNNEISEKSEIFDDQFSVERPDGSNFTLKIRSTKLEDSAMYFCASSDSGSSADTQYFGPGTRLTVL.

V is TRBV7-3 and J is TRBJ2-1; TRBD2 matches at 12 bases. The CDR3 totals 16 residues. V lost 4 bases and J lost 6; bases outside the gene matches: 7. Germline CDR1 and CDR2: SGHTA and FQGTGA. In nucleotides, the CDR3 is TGTGCCAGCAGCTCCCCGACTAGCGGGAGAACCAATGAGCAGTTCTTC. The encoded protein is CASSSPTSGRTNEQFF.

This sequence joins TRBV18 and TRBJ2-1, with D possibly TRBD2 on 6 matching bases. The CDR3 has 13 residues. The V end lost 4 bases, the J end lost 8 bases, and 12 bases lay between the germline ends. CDR1 and CDR2 from the germline V gene are KGHSH and LQKENI. The CDR3 coding sequence is TGTGCCAGCTCACGCCTTTCGGGGGATGAGCAGTTCTTC. Amino acids: CASSRLSGDEQFF.

This clone has just one count. V gene TRBV3-1 (or the pseudogene TRBV3-2) combines with J gene TRBJ1-2; the match to TRBD1 covers 7 bases. Germline-derived CDR1 and CDR2 are LGHDT and YNNKEL (reference sequence). V gave up 3 bases and J gave up 4 bases; unmatched junction bases: 17. The CDR3 is 18 residues long. CDR3 sequence: CASSHSSAEGALGYGYTF. CDR3 nucleotides: TGTGCCAGCAGCCACTCCTCGGCGGAGGGGGCATTGGGCTATGGCTACACCTTC.

The chain combines TRBV15 with TRBJ1-2; 7 positions match TRBD1. Germline trimming cut 4 bases from V and 1 base from J; bases unmatched to any gene: 6. The CDR3 length is 15 residues. Germline V gene lookup returns CDR1 LNHNV and CDR2 YYDKDF (reference sequence). CDR3 bases: TGTGCCACCAGCAAGGGGACAGCTAGTAACTATGGCTACACCTTC. Protein product: CATSKGTASNYGYTF.

The V and J genes are TRBV9 and TRBJ1-3; unclear D gene. The CDR3 runs to 14 residues. V lost 3 bases and J 2 bases, leaving 9 bases between the germline ends. The germline V gene has CDR1 SGDLS and CDR2 YYNGEE. The CDR3 DNA follows: TGTGCCAGCAGCGCAGGTAACGCTGGAAACACCATATATTTT. Its protein is CASSAGNAGNTIYF. Full variable domain (rest looked up from reference TRBV9 and TRBJ1-3): DSGVTQTPKHLITATGQRVTLRCSPRSGDLSVYWYQQSLDQGLQFLIQYYNGEERAKGNILERFSAQQFPDLHSELNLSSLELGDSALYFCASSAGNAGNTIYFGEGSWLTVV.

This chain uses TRBV7-3 with TRBJ1-1; TRBD1 might be the D (5 bases). Trimming cost V 5 bases and J 1 base, with 14 bases left between them. This CDR3 contains 15 residues. Per germline, CDR1 SGHTA and CDR2 FQGTGA. CDR3 protein: CASSPHLGGNTEAFF. The DNA of the CDR3 is TGTGCCAGCAGCCCCCACCTGGGGGGGAACACTGAAGCTTTCTTT. Supplemented by reference TRBV7-3 and TRBJ1-1, the full variable domain reads GAGVSQTPSNKVTEKGKYVELRCDPISGHTALYWYRQSLGQGPEFLIYFQGTGAADDSGLPNDRFFAVRPEGSVSTLKIQRTERGDSAVYLCASSPHLGGNTEAFFGQGTRLTVV.